Following are 8 T cell receptor beta chains from one sample sequenced in a study of vaccination effects on CD4 cells after COVID-19 (dated by TCRdb to between 2021 and 2024). The library was prepared using the immunoSEQ multiplex PCR assay. Imported from immuneACCESS, the table was reduced by TCRdb to in-frame sequences with V and J called. These copies leave out some clones; in studies compared against another copy, an unresolved V gene accounts for under half, and the cause of the remainder is not known. This sample is represented by 25,000 to 35,000 clones; just under 75% of them were singletons. 13% to 15% of the sample is in the top ten clones. In the ViraFEST assay, PBMC were stimulated with viral peptide pools, and antigen-specific CD4+ T cell clonotypes were then identified by expansion using TCR sequencing. After 10 days of culture, CD4+ T cells were isolated with the EasySep CD4+ T cell isolation kit. Participants received two doses of either the BNT162b2 or the mRNA-1273 mRNA SARS-CoV-2 vaccine.

No antigen has been identified for these receptors. The specimen was CD4+ T cells from PBMCs cultured with HCoV-229E spike peptides, collected after COVID-19 vaccination. The meaning of the sample's cell subset or site label: HCoV-229E spike overlapping peptide pool stimulation. Every receptor here comes from a human donor who received a COVID-19 vaccine.

The J gene is TRBJ2-5, the V gene TRBV12-5; D is perhaps TRBD1 (6 bases). From germline, CDR1 is LGHNT and CDR2 FRNRAP. Deletions cut 3 bases from V and 0 bases from J, with 11 bases between. The length of the CDR3 is 15 residues. CDR3 protein: CASGFGQTNQETQYF. The CDR3 coding sequence is TGTGCTAGTGGTTTTGGACAGACTAACCAAGAGACCCAGTACTTC.

V gene TRBV10-2 combines with J gene TRBJ1-1; 10 positions agree with TRBD1. The CDR3 consists of 15 residues. J lost 1 base, V lost 8 bases, and 7 bases had no gene match. From germline, CDR1 is WSHSY and CDR2 SAAADI. CDR3: CASFGRDRGNTEAFF. Written as DNA, the CDR3 is TGCGCCAGCTTCGGGCGGGACAGGGGGAACACTGAAGCTTTCTTT.

This clone was counted once. The sample contains more than one DNA sequence encoding this CDR3. This chain connects TRBV5-1 to TRBJ1-2; D perhaps matches TRBD1 (5 bases). The V gene lost 0 bases and the J gene lost 6 bases, with 6 bases spanning the gap. CDR3 length: 12 amino acids. Germline V gives CDR1 SGHRS, CDR2 YFSETQ. This CDR3 is CASSLVGDGYTF. CDR3 nucleotide sequence: TGCGCCAGCAGCTTGGTGGGGGATGGCTACACCTTC. Full variable domain (rest looked up from reference TRBV5-1 and TRBJ1-2): KAGVTQTPRYLIKTRGQQVTLSCSPISGHRSVSWYQQTPGQGLQFLFEYFSETQRNKGNFPGRFSGRQFSNSRSEMNVSTLELGDSALYLCASSLVGDGYTFGSGTRLTVV.

Written as DNA, the CDR3 is TGTGCCAGTAGTATCGAGGGTTGGATCGCGGTCACTGAAGCTTTCTTT. It codes for CASSIEGWIAVTEAFF. This chain links TRBV19 with TRBJ1-1; D gene uncertain. V was trimmed by 3 bases and J by 4 bases, leaving 18 bases between them. Germline V CDR1 and CDR2: LNHDA, SQIVND (reference sequence). The CDR3 runs to 16 residues.

The V gene is TRBV18, the J gene TRBJ2-7, with no clear D. Trimming took 3 bases from V and 4 from J, leaving 16 bases between them. CDR1 is KGHSH and CDR2 is LQKENI in the germline V gene. The CDR3 runs 15 residues. CDR3 amino acids: CASSPGNSFGYEQYF. CDR3 nucleotide sequence: TGTGCCAGCTCACCCGGAAATAGCTTCGGTTACGAGCAGTACTTC.

CDR3 amino acids: CASSLGLADSYEQYF. CDR3 DNA sequence: TGTGCCAGCAGCTTAGGACTAGCGGATTCCTACGAGCAGTACTTC. The J gene is TRBJ2-7, the V gene TRBV5-5; TRBD2 aligns across 10 bases. The ends lost 2 bases at V and 1 base at J; junction bases unmatched: 3. The CDR3 sequence is 15 residues long. Germline V lookup: CDR1 SGHKS, CDR2 YYEKEE (reference sequence).

This chain links TRBV11-3 with TRBJ2-6; unclear D gene. Germline-derived CDR1 and CDR2 are SGHNT and YENEEA. Deletions cut 6 bases from V and 2 bases from J, with 17 bases between. The CDR3 runs 17 residues. This chain's CDR3 is CASRRLRAGPGANVLTF. DNA of the CDR3: TGTGCCAGCAGAAGGCTTAGAGCTGGGCCTGGGGCCAACGTCCTGACTTTC.

The chain links TRBV19 to TRBJ1-2; TRBD1 might be the D (6 bases). Trimming removed 4 bases from V and 7 bases from J, with 19 bases in between. The CDR3 sequence is 15 residues long. CDR1 LNHDA and CDR2 SQIVND come from the germline V gene (reference sequence). The CDR3 here is CASSSGLRQGLGYTF. The CDR3 bases are TGTGCCAGTAGTAGCGGGTTGAGGCAGGGGCTTGGCTACACCTTC.